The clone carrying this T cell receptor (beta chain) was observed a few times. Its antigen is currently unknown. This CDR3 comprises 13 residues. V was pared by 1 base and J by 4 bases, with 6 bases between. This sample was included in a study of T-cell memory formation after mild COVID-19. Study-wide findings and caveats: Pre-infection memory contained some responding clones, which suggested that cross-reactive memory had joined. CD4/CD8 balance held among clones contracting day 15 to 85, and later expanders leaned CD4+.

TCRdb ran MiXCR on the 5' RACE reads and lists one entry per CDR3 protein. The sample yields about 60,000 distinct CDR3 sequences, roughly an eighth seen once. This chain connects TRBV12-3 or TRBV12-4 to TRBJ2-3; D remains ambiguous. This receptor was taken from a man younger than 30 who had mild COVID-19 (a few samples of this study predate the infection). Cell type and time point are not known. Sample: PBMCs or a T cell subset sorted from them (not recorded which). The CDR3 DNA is TGTGCCAGCAGTTTAGTTCCGGCAGATACGCAGTATTTT. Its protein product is CASSLVPADTQYF.